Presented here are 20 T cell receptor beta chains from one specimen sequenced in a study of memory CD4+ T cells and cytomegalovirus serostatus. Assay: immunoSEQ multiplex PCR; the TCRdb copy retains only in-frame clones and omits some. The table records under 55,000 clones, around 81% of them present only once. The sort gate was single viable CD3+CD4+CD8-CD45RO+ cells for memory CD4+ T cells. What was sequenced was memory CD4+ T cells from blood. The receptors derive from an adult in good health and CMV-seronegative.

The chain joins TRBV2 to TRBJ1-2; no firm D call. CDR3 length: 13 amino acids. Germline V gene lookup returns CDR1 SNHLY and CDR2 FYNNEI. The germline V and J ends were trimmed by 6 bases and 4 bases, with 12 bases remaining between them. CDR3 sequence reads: CASRGGGPYGYTF. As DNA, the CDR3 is TGTGCCAGCAGGGGAGGAGGGCCCTATGGCTACACCTTC.

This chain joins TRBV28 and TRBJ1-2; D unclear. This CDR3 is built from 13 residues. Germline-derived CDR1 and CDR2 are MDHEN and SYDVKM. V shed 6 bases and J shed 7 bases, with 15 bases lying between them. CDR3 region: CASSGLGGFGYTF. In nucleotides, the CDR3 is TGTGCCAGCAGCGGCCTGGGTGGCTTTGGCTACACCTTC.

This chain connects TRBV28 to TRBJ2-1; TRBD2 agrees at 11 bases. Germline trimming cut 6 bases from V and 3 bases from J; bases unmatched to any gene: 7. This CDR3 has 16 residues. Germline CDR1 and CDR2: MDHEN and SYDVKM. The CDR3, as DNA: TGTGCCAGCAGATCCCTGACTAGCGGGGTCTACAATGAGCAGTTCTTC. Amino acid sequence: CASRSLTSGVYNEQFF. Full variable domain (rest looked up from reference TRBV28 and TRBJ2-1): DVKVTQSSRYLVKRTGEKVFLECVQDMDHENMFWYRQDPGLGLRLIYFSYDVKMKEKGDIPEGYSVSREKKERFSLILESASTNQTSMYLCASRSLTSGVYNEQFFGPGTRLTVL.

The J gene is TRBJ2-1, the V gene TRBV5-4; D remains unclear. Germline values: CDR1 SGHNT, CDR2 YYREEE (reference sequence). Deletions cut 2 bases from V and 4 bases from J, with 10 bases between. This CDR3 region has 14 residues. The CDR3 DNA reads TGTGCCAGCAGCTTAAGGACGGAATACAATGAGCAGTTCTTC. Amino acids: CASSLRTEYNEQFF.

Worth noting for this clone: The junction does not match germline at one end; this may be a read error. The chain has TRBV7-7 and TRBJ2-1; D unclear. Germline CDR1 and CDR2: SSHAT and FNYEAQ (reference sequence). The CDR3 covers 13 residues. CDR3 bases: TGTGCTAGCAGCCCCGTTTTGGCAGGCCAGCAGTTCTTC. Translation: CASSPVLAGQQFF.

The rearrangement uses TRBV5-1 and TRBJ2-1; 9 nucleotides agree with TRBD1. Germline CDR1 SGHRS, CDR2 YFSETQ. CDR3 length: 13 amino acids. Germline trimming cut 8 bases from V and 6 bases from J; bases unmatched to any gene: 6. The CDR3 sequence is CASATGGGNEQFF. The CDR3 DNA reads TGCGCCAGTGCGACAGGGGGAGGCAATGAGCAGTTCTTC.

The CDR3 sequence is CSVEVDRATEAFF. The CDR3 bases are TGCAGCGTTGAAGTTGACAGGGCCACTGAAGCTTTCTTT. The V gene is TRBV29-1, the J gene TRBJ1-1; 7 nucleotides align to TRBD1. This CDR3 is built from 13 residues. Per germline, CDR1 SQVTM and CDR2 ANQGSEA. Unmatched junction bases numbered 3, after V lost 1 base and J lost 4 bases.

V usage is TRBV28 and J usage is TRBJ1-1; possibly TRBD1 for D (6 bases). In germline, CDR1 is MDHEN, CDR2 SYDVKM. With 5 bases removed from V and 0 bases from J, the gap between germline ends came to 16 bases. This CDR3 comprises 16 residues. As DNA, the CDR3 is TGTGCCAGCAGTCACTCGACAGGCACGGTGAACACTGAAGCTTTCTTT. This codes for CASSHSTGTVNTEAFF.

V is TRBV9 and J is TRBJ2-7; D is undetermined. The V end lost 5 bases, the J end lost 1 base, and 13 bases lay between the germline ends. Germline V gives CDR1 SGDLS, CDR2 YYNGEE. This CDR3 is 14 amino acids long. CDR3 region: CASSESRSSYEQYF. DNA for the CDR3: TGTGCCAGCAGTGAGAGCAGGTCATCCTACGAGCAGTACTTC.

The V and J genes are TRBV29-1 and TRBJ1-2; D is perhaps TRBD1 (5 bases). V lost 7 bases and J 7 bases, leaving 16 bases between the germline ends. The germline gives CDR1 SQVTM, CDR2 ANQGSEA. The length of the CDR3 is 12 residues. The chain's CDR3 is CSAEEGAIGYTF. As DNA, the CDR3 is TGCAGCGCAGAAGAAGGGGCCATTGGCTACACCTTC.

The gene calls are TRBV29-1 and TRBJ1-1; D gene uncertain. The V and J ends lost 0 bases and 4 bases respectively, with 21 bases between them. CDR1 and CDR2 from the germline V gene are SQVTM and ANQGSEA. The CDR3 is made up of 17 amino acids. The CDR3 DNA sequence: TGCAGCGTTGAAGATCGCAAGGGATCGATATTTCGCACTGAAGCTTTCTTT. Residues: CSVEDRKGSIFRTEAFF.

The CDR3 nucleotides read TGTGCCACCAGCGGAGTCCTCGGGCAGGAGACCCAGTACTTC. Translation gives CATSGVLGQETQYF. This sequence joins TRBV15 and TRBJ2-5; D uncertain. Germline V lookup: CDR1 LNHNV, CDR2 YYDKDF (reference sequence). This CDR3 comprises 14 residues. Trimming removed 5 bases from V and 5 bases from J, with 15 bases in between.

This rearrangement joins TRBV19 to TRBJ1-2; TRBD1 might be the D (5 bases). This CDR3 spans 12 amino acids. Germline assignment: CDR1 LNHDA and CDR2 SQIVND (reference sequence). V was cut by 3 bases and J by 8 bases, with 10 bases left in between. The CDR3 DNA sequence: TGTGCCAGTAGTATCATCGGACAAGGCTACACCTTC. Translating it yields CASSIIGQGYTF.

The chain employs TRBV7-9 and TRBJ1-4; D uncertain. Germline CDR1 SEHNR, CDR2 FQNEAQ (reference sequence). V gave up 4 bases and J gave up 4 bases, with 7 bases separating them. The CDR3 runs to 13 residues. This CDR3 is CASSSGYNEKLFF. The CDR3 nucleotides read TGTGCCAGCAGCTCCGGGTATAATGAAAAACTGTTTTTT.

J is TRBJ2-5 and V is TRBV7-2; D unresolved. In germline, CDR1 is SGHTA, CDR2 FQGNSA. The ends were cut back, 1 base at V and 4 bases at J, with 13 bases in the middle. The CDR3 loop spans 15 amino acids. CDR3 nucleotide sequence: TGTGCCAGCAGCTTAGTTGGTTTGGGTGGAGAGACCCAGTACTTC. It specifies CASSLVGLGGETQYF.

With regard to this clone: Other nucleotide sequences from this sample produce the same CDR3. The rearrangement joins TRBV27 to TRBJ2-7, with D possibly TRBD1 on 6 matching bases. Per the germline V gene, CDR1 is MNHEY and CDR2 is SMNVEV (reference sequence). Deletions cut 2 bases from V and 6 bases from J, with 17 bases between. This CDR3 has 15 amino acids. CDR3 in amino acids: CASSLGQGRVGEQYF. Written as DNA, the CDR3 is TGTGCCAGCAGTTTAGGGCAGGGGCGGGTCGGCGAGCAGTACTTC.

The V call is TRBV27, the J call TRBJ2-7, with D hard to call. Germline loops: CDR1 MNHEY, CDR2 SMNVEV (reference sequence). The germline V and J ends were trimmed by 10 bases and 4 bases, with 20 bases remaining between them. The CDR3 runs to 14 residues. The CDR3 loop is CATHPAALHYEQYF. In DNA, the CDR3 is TGTGCCACCCATCCAGCAGCCCTACATTACGAGCAGTACTTC.

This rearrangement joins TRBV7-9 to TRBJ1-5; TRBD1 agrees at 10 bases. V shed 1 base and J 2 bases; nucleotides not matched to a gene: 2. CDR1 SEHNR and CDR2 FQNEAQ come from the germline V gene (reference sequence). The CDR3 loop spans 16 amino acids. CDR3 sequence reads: CASSLGQGARNQPQHF. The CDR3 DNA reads TGTGCCAGCAGCTTAGGACAGGGGGCACGCAATCAGCCCCAGCATTTT.

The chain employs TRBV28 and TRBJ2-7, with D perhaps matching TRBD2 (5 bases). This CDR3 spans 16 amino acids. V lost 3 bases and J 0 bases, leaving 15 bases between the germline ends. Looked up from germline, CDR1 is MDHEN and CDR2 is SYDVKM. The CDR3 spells CASSFRGRSSSYEQYF. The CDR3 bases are TGTGCCAGCAGTTTCCGCGGGCGCTCAAGCTCCTACGAGCAGTACTTC.

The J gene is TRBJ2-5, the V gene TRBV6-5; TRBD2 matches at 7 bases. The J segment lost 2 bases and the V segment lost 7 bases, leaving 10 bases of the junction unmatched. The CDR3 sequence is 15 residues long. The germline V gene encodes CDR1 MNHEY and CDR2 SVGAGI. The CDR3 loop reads CASNPVAGWQETQYF. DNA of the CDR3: TGTGCCAGCAACCCCGTAGCGGGCTGGCAAGAGACCCAGTACTTC.